This is a list of T cell receptor beta chains from one sample in a study of blood T cell repertoires in COVID-19. The data were produced by immunoSEQ multiplex PCR, yet TCRdb's version contains in-frame clones alone and is incomplete. The table shows about 200,000 clones, with roughly 80% occurring only once. The specimen sequenced was peripheral blood. Every receptor here comes from a woman aged 80 or over with acute or convalescent COVID-19. The CDR3 runs from the conserved cysteine through the conserved F or W. The D gene is left open where the match is weak. Expanded clones are given a class, and other clones once, few, many or no size at all.

clone size	V gene	D gene	J gene	CDR3 DNA	CDR3 protein
.	TRBV6-5	TRBD1	TRBJ1-2	TGTGCCAGCCGGTTTAACGTGGACAGGGCCTATGGCTACACCTTC	CASRFNVDRAYGYTF
.	TRBV5-1	TRBD2	TRBJ2-1	TGCGCCAGCAGCTTATCGAGCGGGGCAAACAATGAGCAGTTCTTC	CASSLSSGANNEQFF
.	TRBV5-1	TRBD1	TRBJ2-2	TGCGCCAGCAGCGCCGGACAGGGGGCGAACACCGGGGAGCTGTTTTTT	CASSAGQGANTGELFF
once	TRBV19	.	TRBJ2-1	TGTGCCAGTAGTATGGGGAGCTGGAATGAGCAGTTCTTC	CASSMGSWNEQFF
.	TRBV21-1	.	TRBJ2-1	TGTGCCAGCAGCCCTCGGGAGTCCCCGGGGTTTCCGAGCTTTAGCGATGAGCAGTTCTTC	CASSPRESPGFPSFSDEQFF
.	TRBV6-2/TRBV6-3	TRBD1	TRBJ1-2	TGTGCCAGCAGCTCGGACAGGGGAGGTACTAACTATGGCTACACCTTC	CASSSDRGGTNYGYTF
.	TRBV4-3	.	TRBJ1-3	TGCGCCAGCAGCCAAACAACCTCTGGAAACACCATATATTTT	CASSQTTSGNTIYF
.	TRBV6-6	TRBD1	TRBJ1-1	TGTGCCAGCAGTGCGCAGGGGGGAACTGAAGCTTTCTTT	CASSAQGGTEAFF
.	TRBV5-1	.	TRBJ2-4	TGCGCCAGCAGCTCTGGAGGCCAGCTAGCCAAAAACATTCAGTACTTC	CASSSGGQLAKNIQYF
.	TRBV2	TRBD1	TRBJ2-7	TGTGCCAGCAGTGTGGGACAGGCGAGCTCCTACGAGCAGTACTTC	CASSVGQASSYEQYF
.	TRBV7-3	TRBD2	TRBJ2-1	TGTGCCAGCAGCCCTGGAGCGGGGAGCTACAATGAGCAGTTCTTC	CASSPGAGSYNEQFF
.	TRBV5-4	.	TRBJ2-5	TGTGCCAGCAGCTCCCCCCTCACAAACGGGGAGACCCAGTACTTC	CASSSPLTNGETQYF
.	TRBV21-1	.	TRBJ2-4	TGTGCCAGCAGCGGCCGGGACAGGGCGACCAAAAACATTCAGTACTTC	CASSGRDRATKNIQYF
.	TRBV2	TRBD2	TRBJ2-1	TGTGCCAGCAGTGTAGCGGGAGGGCCTATCGATGAGCAGTTCTTC	CASSVAGGPIDEQFF
.	TRBV25-1	.	TRBJ1-1	TGTGCCAGCAGTGAATTGGGGGGGAGATACACTGAAGCTTTCTTT	CASSELGGRYTEAFF
.	TRBV7-8	.	TRBJ2-1	TGTGCCAGCAGCTCGTTAATTAATGAGCAGTTCTTC	CASSSLINEQFF
.	TRBV11-2	TRBD1	TRBJ2-5	TGTGCCAGCAGCTTAGTACGGACAGGGAGCTTTAGAGAGACCCAGTACTTC	CASSLVRTGSFRETQYF
few	TRBV4-3	.	TRBJ1-3	TGCGCCAGCAGCCAAGATCCGGGGAGAAACACCATATATTTT	CASSQDPGRNTIYF
.	TRBV5-4	.	TRBJ2-3	TGTGCCAGCAGCTTGGGCGGCACAGATACGCAGTATTTT	CASSLGGTDTQYF
.	TRBV4-3	TRBD2	TRBJ2-1	TGCGCCAGCAGCCAAGCATGGACTAGCTCATACAATGAGCAGTTCTTC	CASSQAWTSSYNEQFF
.	TRBV29-1	.	TRBJ2-7	TGCAGCCCAAGGGACTTCTACGAGCAGTACTTC	CSPRDFYEQYF
few	TRBV6-2/TRBV6-3	TRBD1	TRBJ1-2	TGTGCCAGCAGTCCCGGGACAGGGGTTGGAGGTGGCTACACCTTC	CASSPGTGVGGGYTF
.	TRBV30	TRBD1	TRBJ2-7	TGTGCCTGGAGTCTCCAGGGGGCTGGCGAGCAGTACTTC	CAWSLQGAGEQYF
.	TRBV7-9	TRBD2	TRBJ2-2	TGTGCCAGCAGCTTAAACCTAGCGGGCACCGGGGAGCTGTTTTTT	CASSLNLAGTGELFF
.	TRBV7-2	.	TRBJ2-1	TGTGCCAGCAGGCCTGCTACCGGCGGGCTCAAGCTCTACAATGAGCAGTTCTTC	CASRPATGGLKLYNEQFF